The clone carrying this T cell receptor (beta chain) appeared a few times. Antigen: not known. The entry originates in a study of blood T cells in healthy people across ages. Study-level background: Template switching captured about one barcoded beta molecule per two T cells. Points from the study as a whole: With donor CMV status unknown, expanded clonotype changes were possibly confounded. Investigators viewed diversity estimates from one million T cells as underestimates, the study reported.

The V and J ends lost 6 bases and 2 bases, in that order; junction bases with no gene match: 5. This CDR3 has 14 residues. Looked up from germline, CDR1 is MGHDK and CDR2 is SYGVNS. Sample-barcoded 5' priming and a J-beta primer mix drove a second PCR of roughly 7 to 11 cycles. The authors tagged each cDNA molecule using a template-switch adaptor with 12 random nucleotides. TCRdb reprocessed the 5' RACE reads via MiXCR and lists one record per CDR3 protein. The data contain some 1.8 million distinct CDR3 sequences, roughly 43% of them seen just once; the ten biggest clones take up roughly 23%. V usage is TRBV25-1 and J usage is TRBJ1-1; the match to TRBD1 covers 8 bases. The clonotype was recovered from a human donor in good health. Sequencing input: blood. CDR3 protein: CASRQTGGNTEAFF. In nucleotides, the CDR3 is TGTGCCAGCAGGCAAACAGGGGGAAACACTGAAGCTTTCTTT.